Below, 32 T cell receptor beta chains from the same sample are listed, as sequenced in a study of blood T cell repertoires in COVID-19. TCRdb keeps only in-frame clones here, not all; method: immunoSEQ multiplex PCR. Of approximately 50,000 clones in the sample, about 78% were seen once. The sequenced sample was PBMCs or T cells enriched from blood (not recorded which). All receptors come from a woman aged 50 to 65 with acute COVID-19.

This chain's CDR3 is CASGVPGGELFF. The CDR3 bases are TGTGCCAGCGGCGTACCAGGGGGGGAGCTGTTTTTT. V and J are TRBV6-4 and TRBJ2-2; D might be TRBD1 (5 bases). The germline gives CDR1 MRHNA, CDR2 SNTAGT. The CDR3 consists of 12 residues. The V end was cut by 8 bases, the J end by 8 bases, with 12 bases between.

The rearrangement joins TRBV10-1 to TRBJ1-1, with D possibly matching TRBD1 (6 bases). The V end was cut by 6 bases, the J end by 3 bases, with 14 bases between. Germline V gene lookup returns CDR1 WNHNN and CDR2 SYGVQD (reference sequence). The CDR3 sequence is 14 residues long. CDR3 region: CASSVGGMYTEAFF. Here the CDR3 DNA reads TGCGCCAGCAGCGTAGGGGGTATGTACACTGAAGCTTTCTTT.

The chain has TRBV5-1 and TRBJ1-5; D gene uncertain. Germline loops: CDR1 SGHRS, CDR2 YFSETQ. V was cut by 4 bases and J by 9 bases, with 14 bases left in between. The length of the CDR3 is 13 residues. The DNA for the CDR3 is TGCGCCAGCAGCCCCTTCGGTGGGCCGCCCCAGCATTTT. Translation: CASSPFGGPPQHF. The full variable domain, in which reference TRBV5-1 and TRBJ1-5 provide the parts outside the CDR3, is KAGVTQTPRYLIKTRGQQVTLSCSPISGHRSVSWYQQTPGQGLQFLFEYFSETQRNKGNFPGRFSGRQFSNSRSEMNVSTLELGDSALYLCASSPFGGPPQHFGDGTRLSIL.

This clone was recorded a few times. The rearrangement links TRBV11-2 to TRBJ1-5, with 7 bases aligning to TRBD1. This CDR3 region has 13 residues. Per the germline V gene, CDR1 is SGHAT and CDR2 is FQNNGV. Unmatched junction bases numbered 5, after V lost 5 bases and J lost 7 bases. The CDR3: CASSIQGNQPQHF. Written as DNA, the CDR3 is TGTGCCAGCAGCATACAGGGGAACCAGCCCCAGCATTTT.

The V gene is TRBV29-1, the J gene TRBJ1-1, with 10 nucleotides matching TRBD1. The CDR3 runs 13 residues. V shed 6 bases and J 5 bases; nucleotides not matched to a gene: 6. Per germline, CDR1 SQVTM and CDR2 ANQGSEA. The CDR3: CSVMGQGRTEAFF. The CDR3 DNA sequence: TGCAGCGTCATGGGACAGGGGAGAACTGAAGCTTTCTTT.

The chain recombines TRBV6-1 with TRBJ1-2; TRBD1 might be the D (6 bases). The germline V and J ends were trimmed by 1 base and 5 bases, with 20 bases remaining between them. This CDR3 comprises 17 residues. Germline CDR1 and CDR2: MNHNS and SASEGT. The CDR3 region has the DNA TGTGCCAGCAGTGAAGAGGGCGTTACAGGGAACATTTATGGCTACACCTTC. Protein product: CASSEEGVTGNIYGYTF.

J is TRBJ2-3 and V is TRBV5-3, with 13 bases identical to TRBD2. TRBV5-3 is flagged as an ORF with uncertain function. V lost 4 bases to trimming and J lost 5 bases; unmatched junction nucleotides: 4. This CDR3 spans 15 amino acids. The CDR3 spells CARSPGTSGVDTQYF. The CDR3 DNA reads as TGTGCCAGAAGCCCCGGGACTAGCGGGGTAGATACGCAGTATTTT.

J is TRBJ2-2 and V is TRBV6-1, with TRBD1 identical over 7 bases. Germline V lookup: CDR1 MNHNS, CDR2 SASEGT. This CDR3 is 14 amino acids long. After removal of 2 bases from V and 7 bases from J, the junction contained 4 bases not matched to a gene. In DNA, the CDR3 is TGTGCCAGCAGTGAAATACAGGGGATCGGGGAGCTGTTTTTT. This gives the protein CASSEIQGIGELFF.

This clone has only a few counts. The rearrangement uses TRBV7-3 and TRBJ1-6; D not certain. Trimming took off 5 bases at V and 10 bases at J, with 12 bases between the two ends. CDR3 size: 13 residues. Germline V CDR1 and CDR2: SGHTA, FQGTGA. CDR3 in amino acids: CASSRVSGSPLHF. DNA of the CDR3: TGTGCCAGCAGCCGGGTGTCGGGGTCACCCCTCCACTTT. Supplemented by reference TRBV7-3 and TRBJ1-6, the full variable domain reads GAGVSQTPSNKVTEKGKYVELRCDPISGHTALYWYRQSLGQGPEFLIYFQGTGAADDSGLPNDRFFAVRPEGSVSTLKIQRTERGDSAVYLCASSRVSGSPLHFGNGTRLTVT.

This chain connects TRBV4-1 to TRBJ2-1; 10 nucleotides agree with TRBD2. With 2 bases clipped from V and 7 bases from J, the junction kept 5 bases outside the gene matches. The CDR3 covers 15 residues. Germline V gene data show CDR1 as MGHRA and CDR2 as YSYEKL. The CDR3 coding sequence is TGCGCCAGCAGCCAACTACTAGCGGGGAAGAATGAGCAGTTCTTC. Its translation is CASSQLLAGKNEQFF.

The V gene is TRBV27, the J gene TRBJ2-7, with TRBD2 identical over 8 bases. Germline lookup yields CDR1 MNHEY and CDR2 SMNVEV (reference sequence). This CDR3 region has 15 residues. The J segment lost 0 bases and the V segment lost 6 bases, leaving 7 bases of the junction unmatched. DNA for the CDR3: TGTGCCAGCAGCCCACTTAGCGGGAACTCCTACGAGCAGTACTTC. It yields the protein CASSPLSGNSYEQYF.

V usage is TRBV28 and J usage is TRBJ1-2; TRBD1 matches 8 bases. This CDR3 spans 13 amino acids. Germline lookup yields CDR1 MDHEN and CDR2 SYDVKM. J was trimmed by 7 bases and V by 6 bases; bases with no gene match: 7. The CDR3 region is CASSLTGVGGYTF. CDR3 DNA sequence: TGTGCCAGCAGCCTGACAGGGGTGGGTGGCTACACCTTC.

This sequence joins TRBV28 and TRBJ1-6; possible D gene TRBD1, 5 bases. The CDR3 sequence is 15 residues long. With 4 bases removed from V and 10 bases from J, the gap between germline ends came to 17 bases. Looked up from germline, CDR1 is MDHEN and CDR2 is SYDVKM. The CDR3 nucleotides are TGTGCCAGCAGTTCCCCGTGGGGGGGAGAGTCACCCCTCCACTTT. Encoded protein: CASSSPWGGESPLHF.

The chain employs TRBV27 and TRBJ1-5; D not certain. CDR1 and CDR2 from the germline V gene are MNHEY and SMNVEV (reference sequence). V was shortened by 4 bases and J by 2 bases, with 3 bases between the two germline ends. CDR3 length: 12 amino acids. The CDR3 here is CASSSGNQPQHF. The CDR3 DNA reads TGTGCCAGCAGTTCGGGCAATCAGCCCCAGCATTTT.

The V gene is TRBV12-5, the J gene TRBJ2-1; tentatively, D is TRBD2 (5 bases). With 4 bases removed from V and 10 bases from J, the gap between germline ends came to 14 bases. This CDR3 has 13 amino acids. The germline V gene has CDR1 LGHNT and CDR2 FRNRAP. Here the CDR3 DNA reads TGTGCTAGTGGTTGGACTGGGAGAGCCGAGCAGTTCTTC. Translated: CASGWTGRAEQFF.

The chain employs TRBV3-1 (or the pseudogene TRBV3-2) and TRBJ2-1; D is perhaps TRBD2 (6 bases). The CDR3 is 18 residues long. Trimming removed 1 base at V and 10 bases at J, with 26 bases between. Germline lookup yields CDR1 LGHDT and CDR2 YNNKEL (reference sequence). In nucleotides, the CDR3 is TGTGCCAGCAGCCAAGGAAGGGCTCTAGCGAGGGTACGGGACGAGCAGTTCTTC. Its protein is CASSQGRALARVRDEQFF.

The V and J genes are TRBV11-2 and TRBJ2-3, with TRBD1 identical over 7 bases. The germline gives CDR1 SGHAT, CDR2 FQNNGV. The CDR3 sequence is 15 residues long. V lost 4 bases to trimming and J lost 5 bases; unmatched junction nucleotides: 9. The CDR3 coding sequence is TGTGCCAGCAGCTCCGACAGGGTCAGGGAAGATACGCAGTATTTT. Translation gives CASSSDRVREDTQYF.

This chain connects TRBV3-1 (or the pseudogene TRBV3-2) to TRBJ1-2; a weak D match, TRBD1 (5 bases). Germline-derived CDR1 and CDR2 are LGHDT and YNNKEL (reference sequence). This CDR3 region has 13 residues. V lost 1 base, J lost 7 bases, and 10 bases lay in between. CDR3 sequence (DNA): TGTGCCAGCAGCCAAGGCCAAGACAGTGGCTACACCTTC. This translates into CASSQGQDSGYTF.

The chain is built from TRBV30 and TRBJ1-4; tentatively, D is TRBD1 (6 bases). The V gene's germline CDR1 is GTSNPN and CDR2 SVGIG (reference sequence). This CDR3 is built from 15 residues. V gave up 4 bases and J gave up 5 bases, with 17 bases separating them. Written as DNA, the CDR3 is TGTGCCTGGACCTCAAGGGGAGGGGGGAATGAAAAACTGTTTTTT. Translated, it gives CAWTSRGGGNEKLFF.

This clone has a single count. The genes are TRBV19 and TRBJ2-3, with D perhaps matching TRBD1 (6 bases). Per germline, CDR1 LNHDA and CDR2 SQIVND (reference sequence). The CDR3 covers 15 residues. V lost 1 base and J 6 bases, leaving 14 bases between the germline ends. In DNA, the CDR3 is TGTGCCAGTAGTATAGGGGGCAGGGGATCGGATACGCAGTATTTT. It yields the protein CASSIGGRGSDTQYF.

V is TRBV5-1 and J is TRBJ2-3; 7 bases match TRBD1. The CDR3 is 15 residues long. V was pared by 1 base and J by 3 bases, with 5 bases of the junction left unmatched. Germline V CDR1 and CDR2: SGHRS, YFSETQ. The DNA for the CDR3 is TGCGCCAGCAGCTTGAGGCAGGGGGTAACAGATACGCAGTATTTT. Translation gives CASSLRQGVTDTQYF.

The chain joins TRBV13 to TRBJ2-3; 8 bases line up with TRBD1. Germline CDR1 PRHDT, CDR2 FYEKMQ (reference sequence). Unmatched junction bases numbered 5, after V lost 3 bases and J lost 3 bases. CDR3 size: 15 residues. The CDR3 here is CASSFAGGITDTQYF. DNA of the CDR3: TGTGCCAGCAGCTTTGCAGGGGGCATAACAGATACGCAGTATTTT.

The CDR3: CASSESIGGAGGANVLTF. As DNA, the CDR3 is TGTGCCAGCAGTGAATCGATAGGGGGCGCAGGTGGGGCCAACGTCCTGACTTTC. This chain connects TRBV6-1 to TRBJ2-6, with 7 bases lining up with TRBD1. V lost 2 bases, J lost 3 bases, and 10 bases stayed unmatched. Germline CDR1 and CDR2: MNHNS and SASEGT. The CDR3 is 18 residues long.

The chain joins TRBV19 to TRBJ2-1; D uncertain. V was clipped by 2 bases and J by 1 base, with 15 bases between them. The CDR3 has 17 amino acids. Germline CDR1 is LNHDA and CDR2 is SQIVND (reference sequence). CDR3 DNA sequence: TGTGCCAGTAGTATACCCTCCACGGCCAGGTCCTACAATGAGCAGTTCTTC. It translates to CASSIPSTARSYNEQFF.

This chain links TRBV13 with TRBJ1-1; 10 nucleotides align to TRBD1. V dropped 5 bases and J dropped 1; count of bases not matched to a gene: 7. Germline CDR1 reads PRHDT; CDR2 reads FYEKMQ (reference sequence). The CDR3 runs 16 residues. In DNA form, the CDR3 reads TGTGCCAGCAGCCCTGACAGGGGGCTTGGGAACACTGAAGCTTTCTTT. The encoded protein is CASSPDRGLGNTEAFF.

The CDR3 region is CASSPQKNTEAFF. The CDR3 nucleotides are TGTGCCAGCAGCCCCCAGAAGAACACTGAAGCTTTCTTT. The V call is TRBV7-2, the J call TRBJ1-1, with D hard to call. The CDR3 contains 13 residues. Deletions cut 5 bases from V and 1 base from J, with 8 bases between. In germline, CDR1 is SGHTA, CDR2 FQGNSA.

The V and J genes are TRBV6-5 and TRBJ1-2; D might be TRBD1 (6 bases). Germline-derived CDR1 and CDR2 are MNHEY and SVGAGI. V gave up 0 bases and J gave up 2 bases, with 10 bases separating them. The CDR3 loop spans 15 amino acids. CDR3 amino acids: CASSYSGGLNYGYTF. The CDR3 DNA reads as TGTGCCAGCAGTTACTCGGGGGGGCTGAACTATGGCTACACCTTC.

The rearrangement joins TRBV7-6 to TRBJ2-1; 7 nucleotides align to TRBD1. The CDR3 loop spans 15 amino acids. V lost 6 bases and J lost 4; bases outside the gene matches: 9. CDR1 and CDR2 from the germline V gene are SGHVS and FNYEAQ. The CDR3 protein is CASSLIQGVYNEQFF. CDR3 coding DNA: TGTGCCAGCAGTCTTATCCAGGGGGTTTACAATGAGCAGTTCTTC.

Only one count was recorded for this clone. V usage is TRBV7-8 and J usage is TRBJ1-5, with no clear D. Per germline, CDR1 SGHVS and CDR2 FQNEAQ. The CDR3 runs 17 residues. Trimming stripped 5 bases from V and 1 base from J, with 18 bases between. As DNA, the CDR3 is TGTGCCAGCAGCCCCGGGGTGTTAAGGAGAAGCAATCAGCCCCAGCATTTT. Protein sequence: CASSPGVLRRSNQPQHF.

V gene TRBV28 combines with J gene TRBJ2-2; 10 nucleotides line up with TRBD1. The CDR3 contains 14 residues. Germline lookup yields CDR1 MDHEN and CDR2 SYDVKM. The trim removed 2 bases at V and 7 bases at J, leaving 1 base unmatched. The CDR3 nucleotides are TGTGCCAGCAGTTTAGGGGACAGGGGCGGGGAGCTGTTTTTT. Its translation: CASSLGDRGGELFF. Using reference TRBV28 and TRBJ2-2 for the parts outside the CDR3, the full variable domain is DVKVTQSSRYLVKRTGEKVFLECVQDMDHENMFWYRQDPGLGLRLIYFSYDVKMKEKGDIPEGYSVSREKKERFSLILESASTNQTSMYLCASSLGDRGGELFFGEGSRLTVL.

The chain combines TRBV12-3 or TRBV12-4 with TRBJ1-1; no firm D call. This CDR3 is 13 amino acids long. Trimming pared 5 bases from V and 2 bases from J, leaving 9 bases between. The CDR3 here is CASSTDTNTEAFF. CDR3 sequence (DNA): TGTGCCAGCAGTACCGACACAAACACTGAAGCTTTCTTT.

The chain links TRBV28 to TRBJ2-3, with D perhaps TRBD1 (5 bases). V shed 7 bases and J shed 4 bases, with 12 bases lying between them. This CDR3 contains 13 residues. CDR1 and CDR2 from the germline V gene are MDHEN and SYDVKM. This chain's CDR3 is CASTGAAADTQYF. The CDR3 coding sequence is TGTGCCAGCACTGGGGCGGCCGCAGATACGCAGTATTTT.